This T cell receptor beta chain was captured by sequencing in a study of cytomegalovirus exposure and HLA in healthy donors. Study-level findings and limits: Later work showed greater clonal expansion in HLA-associated TCR beta chains than in equally common others. TCR beta sequences reportedly predicted most subjects' HLA-A and HLA-B alleles accurately.

Germline CDR1 reads SGHDN; CDR2 reads FVKESK. This CDR3 contains 19 residues. Losses at the gene ends were 1 base for V and 5 bases for J; bases not matched to a gene: 11. PCR primers comprised 60 Vbeta and 13 Jbeta primers. Original processing notes: Tens of millions of unique TCR beta chains, about 12 million shared, were counted in a later analysis. Clones were sequenced by immunoSEQ multiplex PCR, and TCRdb holds only the in-frame ones, with some missing. V, J and clone size were drawn from that table, and D and trimming were deduced from the DNA. The sample carries 110,000 to 150,000 clones, approximately 70% recorded once. This clone appeared a single time. Its antigen is not known.

This receptor was identified in a woman in her sixties in good health and CMV-seropositive. The sequencing input was PBMCs. This sequence joins TRBV14 and TRBJ2-3, with 14 positions matching TRBD2. The CDR3 DNA follows: TGTGCCAGCAGCCAAGGGACTAGCGGGAGGATACCCTATGAAGATACGCAGTATTTT. Its translation is CASSQGTSGRIPYEDTQYF.